A selection of T cell receptor beta chains follows, all from one sample in a study of T cells in Graves' hyperthyroidism and ophthalmopathy. TCRdb reprocessed the multiplex PCR reads with MiXCR, giving one entry per CDR3 protein. The table has about 180,000 distinct CDR3 sequences, about 15% seen once. The sample taken for sequencing was blood. The receptors here all came from a woman aged 50 to 65 with Graves' hyperthyroidism. Both conserved end residues are part of each CDR3. The order of the fields is clone size, D gene, V gene, J gene, CDR3 protein, CDR3 DNA. A D gene is named only where the DNA matches it firmly. Clone size is shown for a subset of rows, as once, few, many or a class of expanded clone.

clone_size: many; d_call: NA; v_call: TRBV2; j_call: TRBJ1-2; cdr3_aa: CAGRTDNYGYTF; cdr3_nt: TGTGCCGGACGGACAGATAACTATGGCTACACCTTC
clone_size: many; d_call: NA; v_call: TRBV7-9; j_call: TRBJ2-7; cdr3_aa: CASSGRLYEQYF; cdr3_nt: TGTGCCAGCAGCGGGCGGCTATACGAGCAGTACTTC
clone_size: many; d_call: NA; v_call: TRBV6-2/TRBV6-3; j_call: TRBJ2-1; cdr3_aa: CASSYATGYNEQFF; cdr3_nt: TGTGCCAGCAGTTACGCGACCGGGTACAATGAGCAGTTCTTC
clone_size: many; d_call: NA; v_call: TRBV24-1; j_call: TRBJ2-5; cdr3_aa: CATSDSGRAQETQYF; cdr3_nt: TGTGCCACCAGTGATTCCGGGAGAGCACAAGAGACCCAGTACTTC
clone_size: many; d_call: NA; v_call: TRBV5-1; j_call: TRBJ1-2; cdr3_aa: CASSLKQTGYGYTF; cdr3_nt: TGCGCCAGCAGCTTGAAACAGACTGGCTATGGCTACACCTTC
clone_size: once; d_call: NA; v_call: TRBV2; j_call: TRBJ1-1; cdr3_aa: CASAVIRMNTEAFF; cdr3_nt: TGTGCCAGCGCCGTGATTCGTATGAACACTGAAGCTTTCTTT
clone_size: NA; d_call: NA; v_call: TRBV4-1; j_call: TRBJ2-1; cdr3_aa: CASSQPQGMNEQFF; cdr3_nt: TGCGCCAGCAGCCAACCCCAGGGAATGAATGAGCAGTTCTTC
clone_size: many; d_call: TRBD1; v_call: TRBV19; j_call: TRBJ1-6; cdr3_aa: CASSIVTGVNSPLHF; cdr3_nt: TGTGCCAGTAGTATTGTGACAGGGGTAAATTCACCCCTCCACTTT
clone_size: NA; d_call: TRBD1; v_call: TRBV2; j_call: TRBJ1-5; cdr3_aa: CASSLQGGRQPQHF; cdr3_nt: TGTGCCAGCAGTTTACAGGGGGGTCGTCAGCCCCAGCATTTT
clone_size: many; d_call: NA; v_call: TRBV7-2; j_call: TRBJ1-4; cdr3_aa: CASSLGFPIEKLFF; cdr3_nt: TGTGCCAGCAGCTTAGGGTTCCCTATTGAAAAACTGTTTTTT
clone_size: many; d_call: NA; v_call: TRBV3-1; j_call: TRBJ2-1; cdr3_aa: CASSHPRRGLVNEQFF; cdr3_nt: TGTGCCAGCAGCCACCCGCGCCGGGGATTAGTGAATGAGCAGTTCTTC
clone_size: many; d_call: NA; v_call: TRBV6-5; j_call: TRBJ2-7; cdr3_aa: CASSYSTNEQYF; cdr3_nt: TGTGCCAGCAGTTACTCGACCAACGAGCAGTACTTC
clone_size: few; d_call: NA; v_call: TRBV4-3; j_call: TRBJ1-3; cdr3_aa: CASARAWISGNTIYF; cdr3_nt: TGCGCCAGCGCGAGGGCCTGGATCTCTGGAAACACCATATATTTT
clone_size: many; d_call: TRBD2; v_call: TRBV29-1; j_call: TRBJ2-7; cdr3_aa: CSVASRGGGYEQYF; cdr3_nt: TGCAGCGTTGCGAGCCGCGGGGGGGGATACGAGCAGTACTTC
clone_size: many; d_call: NA; v_call: TRBV6-2/TRBV6-3; j_call: TRBJ2-7; cdr3_aa: CASSYSDTYEQYF; cdr3_nt: TGTGCCAGCAGTTACTCGGACACCTACGAGCAGTACTTC
clone_size: many; d_call: NA; v_call: TRBV18; j_call: TRBJ2-5; cdr3_aa: CASSPSEGGSQETQYF; cdr3_nt: TGTGCCAGCTCACCATCCGAGGGCGGATCACAAGAGACCCAGTACTTC
clone_size: many; d_call: NA; v_call: TRBV5-1; j_call: TRBJ1-1; cdr3_aa: CASSPVDGEAFF; cdr3_nt: TGCGCCAGCAGCCCGGTGGACGGTGAAGCTTTCTTT
clone_size: many; d_call: NA; v_call: TRBV5-8; j_call: TRBJ2-3; cdr3_aa: CASKERPPTDTQYF; cdr3_nt: TGTGCCAGCAAGGAGCGGCCGCCCACAGATACGCAGTATTTT
clone_size: many; d_call: TRBD1; v_call: TRBV6-1; j_call: TRBJ2-7; cdr3_aa: CASSRAADRGGEQYF; cdr3_nt: TGTGCCAGCAGCCGCGCCGCGGACAGGGGAGGCGAGCAGTACTTC
clone_size: many; d_call: TRBD1; v_call: TRBV19; j_call: TRBJ1-2; cdr3_aa: CASRGVDRGRHSNYGYTF; cdr3_nt: TGTGCCAGTAGGGGGGTCGACAGGGGCCGCCATTCTAACTATGGCTACACCTTC
clone_size: many; d_call: NA; v_call: TRBV20-1; j_call: TRBJ1-5; cdr3_aa: CSARGPGLGQPQHF; cdr3_nt: TGCAGTGCTAGAGGGCCAGGGTTGGGTCAGCCCCAGCATTTT
clone_size: many; d_call: NA; v_call: TRBV11-2; j_call: TRBJ1-3; cdr3_aa: CASSELGGSGSGNTIYF; cdr3_nt: TGTGCCAGCAGCGAATTAGGTGGCTCTGGCTCTGGAAACACCATATATTTT
clone_size: many; d_call: TRBD1; v_call: TRBV5-1; j_call: TRBJ1-2; cdr3_aa: CASSADRGYGYTF; cdr3_nt: TGCGCCAGCAGCGCGGACAGGGGCTATGGCTACACCTTC
clone_size: many; d_call: NA; v_call: TRBV7-2; j_call: TRBJ2-1; cdr3_aa: CASSPSQGSYNEQFF; cdr3_nt: TGTGCCAGCAGCCCCAGTCAGGGCTCCTACAATGAGCAGTTCTTC
clone_size: few; d_call: NA; v_call: TRBV29-1; j_call: TRBJ1-1; cdr3_aa: CSVDLRMSTEAFF; cdr3_nt: TGCAGCGTTGACCTACGCATGAGCACTGAAGCTTTCTTT
clone_size: NA; d_call: TRBD1; v_call: TRBV7-9; j_call: TRBJ2-7; cdr3_aa: CASRLGTAELKQYF; cdr3_nt: TGTGCCAGCCGCTTAGGGACAGCCGAGCTTAAGCAGTACTTC
clone_size: many; d_call: NA; v_call: TRBV12-3/TRBV12-4; j_call: TRBJ1-5; cdr3_aa: CASSSREQGGQPQHF; cdr3_nt: TGTGCCAGCAGTTCTCGGGAACAGGGTGGCCAGCCCCAGCATTTT
clone_size: many; d_call: TRBD1; v_call: TRBV7-2; j_call: TRBJ1-4; cdr3_aa: CASSTNRGLDEKLFF; cdr3_nt: TGTGCCAGCAGCACAAACAGGGGGCTAGATGAAAAACTGTTTTTT
clone_size: many; d_call: NA; v_call: TRBV10-2; j_call: TRBJ1-1; cdr3_aa: CASSDNERNTEAFF; cdr3_nt: TGCGCCAGCAGTGATAATGAGAGGAACACTGAAGCTTTCTTT
clone_size: many; d_call: TRBD1; v_call: TRBV7-8; j_call: TRBJ2-7; cdr3_aa: CASSLGGQGRYEQYF; cdr3_nt: TGTGCCAGCAGCTTAGGCGGACAGGGGAGGTACGAGCAGTACTTC
clone_size: NA; d_call: NA; v_call: TRBV11-1; j_call: TRBJ1-2; cdr3_aa: CASRFTGANGYTF; cdr3_nt: TGCGCCAGCAGATTTACGGGGGCGAATGGCTACACCTTC
clone_size: NA; d_call: TRBD2; v_call: TRBV6-1; j_call: TRBJ2-1; cdr3_aa: CASRAGLAGGRGEQFF; cdr3_nt: TGTGCCAGCAGGGCTGGACTAGCGGGGGGGAGAGGTGAGCAGTTCTTC
clone_size: many; d_call: TRBD2; v_call: TRBV20-1; j_call: TRBJ2-2; cdr3_aa: CSALQRGPGELFF; cdr3_nt: TGCAGTGCCCTCCAGCGGGGTCCCGGGGAGCTGTTTTTT
clone_size: many; d_call: TRBD1; v_call: TRBV11-2; j_call: TRBJ2-1; cdr3_aa: CASSLGRGPSYNEQFF; cdr3_nt: TGTGCCAGCAGCTTGGGCAGGGGGCCCTCCTACAATGAGCAGTTCTTC
clone_size: many; d_call: NA; v_call: TRBV5-1; j_call: TRBJ1-1; cdr3_aa: CASAGGTTNTEAFF; cdr3_nt: TGCGCCAGCGCCGGGGGGACGACGAACACTGAAGCTTTCTTT
clone_size: NA; d_call: NA; v_call: TRBV5-4; j_call: TRBJ2-4; cdr3_aa: CASRPDFLAKNIQYF; cdr3_nt: TGTGCCAGCAGGCCAGACTTCCTAGCCAAAAACATTCAGTACTTC
clone_size: NA; d_call: NA; v_call: TRBV7-9; j_call: TRBJ2-7; cdr3_aa: CASSLSDGPYEQYF; cdr3_nt: TGTGCCAGCAGCTTATCGGACGGGCCCTACGAGCAGTACTTC